What follows are 6 T cell receptor beta chains derived from one specimen sequenced in a study of glioma-infiltrating T cells. The iRepertoire nested amplicon-rescue multiplex PCR amplified TCR alpha and beta CDR3s from RNA. A single record per CDR3 protein comes from TCRdb applying MiXCR to the multiplex PCR reads. Here the sample spans more than 350,000 distinct CDR3 sequences, less than 50% being singletons. Source material: glioma tissue, nonneoplastic brain tissue, or PBMCs (not recorded which). The receptors were sampled from a human donor with low-grade glioma or glioblastoma, undergoing nonglioma brain surgery, or in good health (not recorded which).

To note about this clonotype: The conserved closing phenylalanine or tryptophan is absent in this CDR3, likely reflecting a read error. The V and J genes are TRBV28 and TRBJ2-1, with TRBD1 as a possible D gene (6 bases). The CDR3 runs 14 residues. Germline lookup yields CDR1 MDHEN and CDR2 SYDVKM. CDR3 DNA sequence: TGTGTTGCGTCCCCGGGACAATCCTACAATGAGCAGTTCCTC. It translates to CVASPGQSYNEQFL.

This clonotype turned up a few times. The chain is built from TRBV3-1 and TRBJ2-1; D gene ambiguous. Trimming stripped 0 bases from V and 13 bases from J, with 10 bases between. The CDR3 length is 12 residues. Germline V lookup: CDR1 LGHDT, CDR2 YNNKEL (reference sequence). The CDR3 sequence is CASSQDQRGQFF. CDR3 coding DNA: TGTGCCAGCAGCCAAGACCAGCGTGGACAGTTCTTC.

The chain couples TRBV2 to TRBJ2-1; D gene uncertain. The CDR3 sequence is 12 residues long. CDR1 and CDR2 from the germline V gene are SNHLY and FYNNEI. V lost 4 bases and J lost 8, with 9 bases in between. The CDR3 reads CASSARPYEQFF. As DNA, the CDR3 is TGTGCCAGCAGTGCTCGACCGTATGAGCAGTTCTTC.

V gene TRBV5-1 combines with J gene TRBJ1-1; D is unresolved. CDR3 length equals 15 residues. CDR1 and CDR2 from the germline V gene are SGHRS and YFSETQ. V lost 4 bases to trimming and J lost 4 bases, with 17 bases between them. CDR3 in amino acids: CASSVAGLPGTEAFF. DNA for the CDR3: TGCGCCAGCAGCGTGGCGGGCCTCCCGGGCACTGAAGCTTTCTTT.

This clonotype turned up a few times. The V and J genes are TRBV20-1 and TRBJ1-4; tentatively, D is TRBD1 (5 bases). Germline-derived CDR1 and CDR2 are DFQATT and SNEGSKA (reference sequence). This CDR3 contains 14 residues. V lost 5 bases to trimming and J lost 8 bases, with 18 bases between them. For the CDR3, the DNA is TGCAGTGCTGGCCCCCGCAGGGCCTGGGAAAAACTGTTTTTT. Amino acids: CSAGPRRAWEKLFF.

This chain uses TRBV7-8 with TRBJ2-7; D unclear. Germline assignment: CDR1 SGHVS and CDR2 FQNEAQ. The V and J ends lost 6 bases and 2 bases respectively, with 11 bases between them. The CDR3 spans 13 residues. The CDR3 sequence: CASRSWEAYEQYF. The CDR3 region has the DNA TGTGCCAGCAGGTCCTGGGAAGCCTACGAGCAGTACTTC.